This paragraph covers one T cell receptor beta chain sequence. This sample is drawn from a study of blood T cell repertoires in COVID-19. TCRdb's copy holds only in-frame clones and misses some; the assay was immunoSEQ multiplex PCR. Of under 450,000 clones listed, 80% to 90% are singletons. The CDR3 totals 15 residues. CDR1 and CDR2 from the germline V gene are MNHEY and SVGAGI. Trimming removed 5 bases at V and 0 bases at J, with 10 bases between. Sequencing was done on a sample of peripheral blood. The source of this sequence is a woman in her sixties or seventies with COVID-19, enrolled during active disease. This chain connects TRBV6-5 to TRBJ1-4; D gene ambiguous. CDR3 protein: CASSRGSSTNEKLFF. CDR3 nucleotides: TGTGCCAGCAGTCGCGGGTCATCAACTAATGAAAAACTGTTTTTT.